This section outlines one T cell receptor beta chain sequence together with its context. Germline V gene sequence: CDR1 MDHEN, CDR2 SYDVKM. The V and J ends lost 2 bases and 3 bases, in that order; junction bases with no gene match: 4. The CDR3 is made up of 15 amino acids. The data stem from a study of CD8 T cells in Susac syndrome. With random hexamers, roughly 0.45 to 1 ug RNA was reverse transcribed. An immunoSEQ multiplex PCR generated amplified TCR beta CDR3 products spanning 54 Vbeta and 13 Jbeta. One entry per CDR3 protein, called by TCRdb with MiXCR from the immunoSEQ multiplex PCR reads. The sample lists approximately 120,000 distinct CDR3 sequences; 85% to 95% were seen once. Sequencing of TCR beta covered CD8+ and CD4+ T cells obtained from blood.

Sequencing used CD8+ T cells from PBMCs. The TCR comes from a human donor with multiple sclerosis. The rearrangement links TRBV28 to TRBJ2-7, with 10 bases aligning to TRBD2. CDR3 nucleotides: TGTGCCAGCAGTTTAACTAGCGGGGAGCACTACGAGCAGTACTTC. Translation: CASSLTSGEHYEQYF.